A single sample is the source of the 26 T cell receptor beta chains below, sequenced in a study of T cells after yellow fever vaccination. TCRdb recomputed calls from the 5' RACE reads with MiXCR, one row per CDR3 protein. The sample has under 550,000 distinct CDR3 sequences, 21% seen once; the top ten hold about 15%. The material sequenced was PBMCs, taken approximately 22 days after the first yellow fever vaccination. These receptors all come from a young man who received the YFV17D yellow fever vaccine.

This clonotype was recorded once. The chain is built from TRBV6-5 and TRBJ2-7; D not resolved. The CDR3 spans 15 residues. Deletions cut 4 bases from V and 2 bases from J, with 15 bases between. Per germline, CDR1 MNHEY and CDR2 SVGAGI. The CDR3 DNA sequence: TGTGCCAGCAGTTCCACCCATCCCCTTACCTACGAGCAGTACGTC. Translating it yields CASSSTHPLTYEQYV.

The chain has TRBV11-1 and TRBJ2-4; 12 bases are shared with TRBD2. This CDR3 spans 19 amino acids. Germline trimming cut 0 bases from V and 3 bases from J; bases unmatched to any gene: 9. The germline CDR1 and CDR2 sequences are SGHAT and FQDESV (reference sequence). The CDR3 nucleotides are TGTGCCAGCAGCTTAGCAGGACTAGCGGGGTCTTCGGGCAAAAACATTCAGTACTTC. Amino acids: CASSLAGLAGSSGKNIQYF.

A few counts support this clonotype. The V and J genes are TRBV5-1 and TRBJ1-1; unclear D gene. This CDR3 spans 13 amino acids. Germline CDR1 is SGHRS and CDR2 is YFSETQ. The V and J ends lost 5 bases and 1 base respectively, with 9 bases between them. CDR3 coding DNA: TGCGCCAGCAGGCCCGGACGGAACACTGAAGCTTTCTTT. It yields the protein CASRPGRNTEAFF.

The chain's CDR3 is CSVSTGMNTEAFF. CDR3 DNA: TGCAGCGTTTCGACAGGGATGAACACTGAAGCTTTCTTT. The V gene is TRBV29-1, the J gene TRBJ1-1, with 7 bases aligning to TRBD1. This CDR3 has 13 residues. Germline CDR1 SQVTM, CDR2 ANQGSEA. V shed 5 bases and J 0 bases; nucleotides not matched to a gene: 3.

V gene TRBV4-2 combines with J gene TRBJ1-2; TRBD1 is a possible D gene (5 bases). CDR1 is LGHNA and CDR2 is YNFKEQ in the germline V gene. There are 16 residues in the CDR3. Trimming stripped 7 bases from V and 2 bases from J, with 20 bases between. The CDR3 region is CASTRSGGKVNYGYTF. CDR3 nucleotide sequence: TGTGCCAGCACCCGCTCGGGGGGGAAGGTGAACTATGGCTACACCTTC.

V is TRBV20-1 and J is TRBJ2-5; 9 bases agree with TRBD2. This CDR3 has 15 residues. Germline CDR1 reads DFQATT; CDR2 reads SNEGSKA (reference sequence). V lost 5 bases to trimming and J lost 4 bases; unmatched junction nucleotides: 11. The DNA of the CDR3 is TGCAGTGCTTCATCGGGCGGGGGGGCTGGAGAGACCCAGTACTTC. Residues: CSASSGGGAGETQYF.

Only a few counts were recorded for this clonotype. The CDR3 coding sequence is TGCGCCAGCAGCTTGGAGGCTGGGGGGGCTCAGTACAATGAGCAGTTCTTC. Its translation is CASSLEAGGAQYNEQFF. The rearrangement links TRBV5-1 to TRBJ2-1, with D possibly being TRBD2 (7 bases). The V end was cut by 0 bases, the J end by 4 bases, with 17 bases between. The CDR3 is 17 residues long. Per the germline V gene, CDR1 is SGHRS and CDR2 is YFSETQ. Full variable domain (outside the CDR3, taken from reference TRBV5-1 and TRBJ2-1): KAGVTQTPRYLIKTRGQQVTLSCSPISGHRSVSWYQQTPGQGLQFLFEYFSETQRNKGNFPGRFSGRQFSNSRSEMNVSTLELGDSALYLCASSLEAGGAQYNEQFFGPGTRLTVL.

The chain joins TRBV6-1 to TRBJ2-7; 11 nucleotides agree with TRBD1. V shed 6 bases, J shed 3 bases, and the junction held 7 bases outside the gene matches. This CDR3 is 15 amino acids long. CDR1 and CDR2 (germline): MNHNS, SASEGT. CDR3 bases: TGTGCCAGCAGCCATGGGACAGGGGGTATCTACGAGCAGTACTTC. The encoded protein is CASSHGTGGIYEQYF.

This clonotype showed up just a few times. This chain connects TRBV14 to TRBJ1-2; unclear D gene. Germline CDR1 is SGHDN and CDR2 is FVKESK. The CDR3 sequence is 16 residues long. V was shortened by 0 bases and J by 0 bases, with 11 bases between the two germline ends. CDR3 DNA sequence: TGTGCCAGCAGCCAAGATCGCGGGTCAACTAACTATGGCTACACCTTC. Its protein product is CASSQDRGSTNYGYTF.

This sequence joins TRBV29-1 and TRBJ2-5, with D perhaps matching TRBD2 (6 bases). This CDR3 is 16 amino acids long. Trimming stripped 1 base from V and 4 bases from J, with 19 bases between. Germline CDR1 is SQVTM and CDR2 is ANQGSEA. CDR3 region: CSVEVRIAEYRETQYF. Written as DNA, the CDR3 is TGCAGCGTTGAAGTGAGGATAGCGGAGTATAGAGAGACCCAGTACTTC.

This clonotype was seen a handful of times. The chain has TRBV5-4 and TRBJ1-2; a weak D match, TRBD1 (5 bases). Germline loops: CDR1 SGHNT, CDR2 YYREEE (reference sequence). Trimming took off 0 bases at V and 4 bases at J, with 19 bases between the two ends. CDR3 size: 17 residues. CDR3 nucleotides: TGTGCCAGCAGCTTGGTAACAAGGGCAGGGTCTACCTATGGCTACACCTTC. The encoded protein is CASSLVTRAGSTYGYTF.

This clonotype was seen a few times. V and J are TRBV28 and TRBJ2-3, with no clear D. The CDR3 is 13 amino acids. V dropped 3 bases and J dropped 6 bases, with 10 bases sitting between them. From germline, CDR1 is MDHEN and CDR2 SYDVKM. CDR3 in DNA: TGTGCCAGCAGTTTCCCGGCCCCCGATACGCAGTATTTT. This translates into CASSFPAPDTQYF.

The chain carries TRBV7-9 and TRBJ2-7; 7 positions match TRBD2. Trimming took 5 bases from V and 2 from J; bases not matched to a gene: 6. The germline V gene encodes CDR1 SEHNR and CDR2 FQNEAQ (reference sequence). The CDR3 runs to 14 residues. The CDR3 sequence: CASSPFGGTYEQYF. For the CDR3, the DNA is TGTGCCAGCAGCCCATTCGGGGGGACCTACGAGCAGTACTTC.

J is TRBJ1-6 and V is TRBV10-3; D gene unclear. This CDR3 has 14 amino acids. CDR1 is ENHRY, CDR2 SYGVKD, per germline. Trimming cost V 6 bases and J 6 bases, with 12 bases left between them. The CDR3 bases are TGTGCCATCAGCCCCAAACGGGCTAATTCACCCCTCCACTTT. Translation gives CAISPKRANSPLHF.

In its sample, this clonotype was seen a few times. The CDR3 sequence: CASSWVGDDTQYF. The CDR3, as DNA: TGCGCCAGCAGCTGGGTGGGGGATGATACGCAGTATTTT. The chain joins TRBV5-1 to TRBJ2-3, with D possibly called TRBD1 or TRBD2 (5 bases each). Trimming shortened V by 3 bases and J by 6 bases, and 11 bases separated the two germline ends. Germline loops: CDR1 SGHRS, CDR2 YFSETQ. The CDR3 totals 13 residues. Full variable domain (remainder filled in from reference TRBV5-1 and TRBJ2-3): KAGVTQTPRYLIKTRGQQVTLSCSPISGHRSVSWYQQTPGQGLQFLFEYFSETQRNKGNFPGRFSGRQFSNSRSEMNVSTLELGDSALYLCASSWVGDDTQYFGPGTRLTVL.

This clonotype was counted a few times. The chain is built from TRBV5-1 and TRBJ2-7, with 13 bases matching TRBD2. CDR3 length: 16 amino acids. The germline V gene has CDR1 SGHRS and CDR2 YFSETQ. V trimming: 4 bases; J trimming: 3 bases; junction bases outside the gene matches: 7. As DNA, the CDR3 is TGCGCCAGCAGCATTACTAGCGGGGGGGCTCTCTACGAGCAGTACTTC. Translation: CASSITSGGALYEQYF. Full variable domain (remainder filled in from reference TRBV5-1 and TRBJ2-7): KAGVTQTPRYLIKTRGQQVTLSCSPISGHRSVSWYQQTPGQGLQFLFEYFSETQRNKGNFPGRFSGRQFSNSRSEMNVSTLELGDSALYLCASSITSGGALYEQYFGPGTRLTVT.

V usage is TRBV5-6 and J usage is TRBJ2-1, with 8 bases matching TRBD1. CDR3 size: 15 residues. V shed 4 bases and J 4 bases; nucleotides not matched to a gene: 7. CDR1 SGHDT and CDR2 YYEEEE come from the germline V gene. CDR3 residues: CASSRGQGVYNEQFF. The CDR3 region has the DNA TGTGCCAGCAGCCGTGGACAGGGTGTGTACAATGAGCAGTTCTTC.

The V gene is TRBV29-1, the J gene TRBJ1-3, with D possibly being TRBD1 (6 bases). The CDR3 has 15 residues. Germline CDR1 SQVTM, CDR2 ANQGSEA. Trimming took 1 base from V and 4 from J, leaving 14 bases between them. CDR3 sequence: CSVEVSGVGGNTIYF. CDR3 nucleotides: TGCAGCGTTGAAGTATCAGGGGTAGGAGGAAACACCATATATTTT.

This clonotype was seen ten or more times. The chain links TRBV4-3 to TRBJ1-4; the match to TRBD1 covers 10 bases. The CDR3 loop spans 18 amino acids. Germline values: CDR1 LGHNA, CDR2 YSLEER. The ends lost 0 bases at V and 5 bases at J; junction bases unmatched: 9. The CDR3 here is CASSQEATWTGGNEKLFF. DNA of the CDR3: TGCGCCAGCAGCCAAGAAGCTACCTGGACAGGGGGAAATGAAAAACTGTTTTTT.

Only a few counts were recorded for this clonotype. The chain combines TRBV5-1 with TRBJ1-1, with D perhaps matching TRBD1 (5 bases). Trimming pared 3 bases from V and 5 bases from J, leaving 14 bases between. Germline CDR1 and CDR2: SGHRS and YFSETQ. The CDR3 loop spans 14 amino acids. Here the CDR3 DNA reads TGCGCCAGCAGCTCGGGGGAGGGGTTTACTGAAGCTTTCTTT. It translates to CASSSGEGFTEAFF. The variable domain in full, with the rest retrieved from reference TRBV5-1 and TRBJ1-1, is KAGVTQTPRYLIKTRGQQVTLSCSPISGHRSVSWYQQTPGQGLQFLFEYFSETQRNKGNFPGRFSGRQFSNSRSEMNVSTLELGDSALYLCASSSGEGFTEAFFGQGTRLTVV.

The V call is TRBV20-1, the J call TRBJ1-2, with 9 positions matching TRBD1. The length of the CDR3 is 12 residues. Per the germline V gene, CDR1 is DFQATT and CDR2 is SNEGSKA (reference sequence). Germline trimming cut 6 bases from V and 6 bases from J; bases unmatched to any gene: 5. The DNA for the CDR3 is TGCAGTGCCCGGGACAGGGTTGATGGCTACACCTTC. Translating gives CSARDRVDGYTF.

This clonotype was seen ten or more times. The chain couples TRBV5-6 to TRBJ1-1, with D possibly matching TRBD1 (5 bases). Germline CDR1 reads SGHDT; CDR2 reads YYEEEE. The CDR3 is made up of 16 amino acids. V gave up 0 bases and J gave up 1 base, with 13 bases separating them. The CDR3 DNA follows: TGTGCCAGCAGCTTGGGCATCGGGACTTGGAACACTGAAGCTTTCTTT. It yields the protein CASSLGIGTWNTEAFF.

The chain recombines TRBV29-1 with TRBJ1-2; TRBD1 matches at 9 bases. The germline V gene has CDR1 SQVTM and CDR2 ANQGSEA. The CDR3 has 14 residues. J was trimmed by 6 bases and V by 4 bases; bases with no gene match: 9. The CDR3 region is CSVGPGQGFNGYTF. DNA for the CDR3: TGCAGCGTTGGGCCGGGACAGGGCTTTAATGGCTACACCTTC.

The chain has TRBV7-6 and TRBJ1-1, with 8 bases identical to TRBD1. The CDR3 extends over 15 amino acids. Germline V CDR1 and CDR2: SGHVS, FNYEAQ. J lost 7 bases, V lost 0 bases, and 7 bases had no gene match. CDR3 in DNA: TGTGCCAGCAGCTTAGCGGGGCAGGGGGCAGGTGAAGCTTTCTTT. This sequence encodes CASSLAGQGAGEAFF.

This clonotype was seen only a few times. This chain connects TRBV20-1 to TRBJ2-5; TRBD1 is a possible D gene (7 bases). Germline V gene lookup returns CDR1 DFQATT and CDR2 SNEGSKA (reference sequence). V was clipped by 6 bases and J by 1 base, with 12 bases between them. The CDR3 consists of 13 residues. CDR3: CSASGGFQETQYF. The CDR3 region has the DNA TGCAGTGCGTCAGGGGGGTTCCAAGAGACCCAGTACTTC.

This clonotype was recorded a few times. The rearrangement uses TRBV20-1 and TRBJ2-3, with TRBD2 identical over 7 bases. The CDR3 contains 15 residues. CDR1 and CDR2 from the germline V gene are DFQATT and SNEGSKA (reference sequence). Trimming took 3 bases from V and 3 from J; bases not matched to a gene: 9. The CDR3 protein is CSARGGGSGTDTQYF. CDR3 in DNA: TGCAGTGCTAGGGGCGGGGGTAGCGGTACAGATACGCAGTATTTT.